This TCR beta chain was obtained from a study of blood T cells in healthy people across ages. The second PCR ran about 6 to 11 cycles with a sample-barcoded 5' primer and J-beta primers. TCRdb independently ran MiXCR on the 5' RACE reads; one entry per CDR3 protein. The repertoire holds 750,000 to 950,000 distinct CDR3 sequences, with 25% to 35% as singletons. This clonotype was observed many times. The CDR3 contains 19 residues. The V segment lost 4 bases and the J segment 5 bases; nucleotides outside the gene matches: 23. In germline, CDR1 is LGHDT, CDR2 YNNKEL (reference sequence). This sample also belongs to another study, concerning T cells of mothers and their children.

The chain uses TRBV3-1 and TRBJ2-7, with 7 bases that match TRBD1. This receptor was identified in a woman in her thirties or forties in good health. The specimen was blood. This chain's CDR3 is CASSPPPEEDRPPGNEQYF. The CDR3 nucleotides are TGTGCCAGCAGCCCCCCTCCTGAAGAGGACAGGCCACCCGGGAACGAGCAGTACTTC.